The 27 T cell receptor beta chains below were found in one sample sequenced in a study of cytomegalovirus exposure and HLA in healthy donors. The primer mix had 60 Vbeta and 13 Jbeta primers. Here immunoSEQ multiplex PCR was the method, and the copy in TCRdb shows in-frame clones only, minus some. The sample lists approximately 260,000 clones; around 90% were seen once. The sequencing input was PBMCs. These receptors originate from a girl aged 2-9 years in good health and CMV-seronegative.

The V and J genes are TRBV4-1 and TRBJ2-3; maybe TRBD2 (6 bases). The CDR3 contains 15 residues. V was shortened by 4 bases and J by 9 bases, with 20 bases between the two germline ends. Germline V lookup: CDR1 MGHRA, CDR2 YSYEKL. This CDR3 reads CASSRPGLKEETQYF. As DNA, the CDR3 is TGCGCCAGCAGCCGCCCGGGACTCAAAGAGGAGACGCAGTATTTT.

This chain joins TRBV10-2 and TRBJ2-5; TRBD2 is a possible D gene (5 bases). Looked up from germline, CDR1 is WSHSY and CDR2 is SAAADI. Trimming cost V 8 bases and J 1 base, with 8 bases left between them. This CDR3 is 12 amino acids long. CDR3 sequence (DNA): TGCGCCAGCCGAGGACTCCAAGAGACCCAGTACTTC. It is translated as CASRGLQETQYF.

This chain links TRBV15 with TRBJ1-2; maybe TRBD1 (6 bases). V shed 2 bases and J shed 6 bases, with 10 bases lying between them. The CDR3 runs 13 residues. Germline V gene data show CDR1 as LNHNV and CDR2 as YYDKDF (reference sequence). CDR3 loop: CATSRQTGNGYTF. The CDR3 DNA sequence: TGTGCCACCAGCAGACAGACAGGCAATGGCTACACCTTC.

The chain uses TRBV7-9 and TRBJ1-2; possible D gene TRBD1, 6 bases. The V gene lost 1 base and the J gene lost 3 bases, with 15 bases spanning the gap. The CDR3 has 16 residues. CDR1 is SEHNR, CDR2 FQNEAQ, per germline (reference sequence). Written as DNA, the CDR3 is TGTGCCAGCAGCTTAGTTGAACAGGGAGGGTACTATGGCTACACCTTC. It codes for CASSLVEQGGYYGYTF.

As concerns this clone: Because the CDR3's place on the DNA is in doubt, the DNA is left out and the CDR3 is given as listed by TCRdb. This chain links TRBV12-2 with TRBJ1-3; the table's D gene call, TRBD1, was not cross checked with the DNA. TRBV12-2 is annotated as a pseudogene. The CDR3 is 16 amino acids long, termini counted. The CDR3 is CASRLAGVASGNTIYF.

The chain joins TRBV10-3 to TRBJ2-1, with D uncertain. The V gene lost 2 bases and the J gene lost 6 bases, with 11 bases spanning the gap. The V gene's germline CDR1 is ENHRY and CDR2 SYGVKD. CDR3 length equals 14 residues. The CDR3 loop is CAISELGNGNEQFF. The CDR3 DNA follows: TGTGCCATCAGTGAGCTAGGCAACGGCAATGAGCAGTTCTTC.

The chain has TRBV27 and TRBJ2-7, with D maybe TRBD1 (5 bases). The V gene lost 2 bases and the J gene lost 0 bases, with 11 bases spanning the gap. The CDR3 contains 15 residues. Per the germline V gene, CDR1 is MNHEY and CDR2 is SMNVEV (reference sequence). The CDR3 DNA follows: TGTGCCAGCAGTTTAGGGGCTATGAGCTCCTACGAGCAGTACTTC. This translates into CASSLGAMSSYEQYF.

This chain links TRBV9 with TRBJ2-2; 8 bases map to TRBD1. The J segment lost 5 bases and the V segment lost 6 bases, leaving 9 bases of the junction unmatched. Germline-derived CDR1 and CDR2 are SGDLS and YYNGEE. The CDR3 runs 15 residues. The CDR3 reads CASTKQGVGTGELFF. DNA for the CDR3: TGTGCCAGCACCAAACAGGGGGTCGGGACCGGGGAGCTGTTTTTT.

V and J are TRBV13 and TRBJ1-1; TRBD1 might be the D (6 bases). The CDR3 is 13 amino acids. Trimming removed 8 bases at V and 4 bases at J, with 14 bases between. Germline CDR1 reads PRHDT; CDR2 reads FYEKMQ (reference sequence). The DNA for the CDR3 is TGTGCCAGCCTGACAGGTAGAACCACTGAAGCTTTCTTT. Translation gives CASLTGRTTEAFF.

The chain has TRBV19 and TRBJ1-5, with 7 nucleotides matching TRBD1. J was trimmed by 5 bases and V by 2 bases; bases with no gene match: 15. Germline-derived CDR1 and CDR2 are LNHDA and SQIVND (reference sequence). The CDR3 has 18 residues. In DNA, the CDR3 is TGTGCCAGTAGTATACCTTGGACAGGAGGAATAGAGGATCAGCCCCAGCATTTT. Translation: CASSIPWTGGIEDQPQHF.

As regards this clone: The sample contains more than one DNA sequence encoding this CDR3. The chain recombines TRBV11-2 with TRBJ2-1, with 12 bases matching TRBD2. CDR3 length equals 16 residues. V lost 4 bases and J lost 3; bases outside the gene matches: 4. Germline-derived CDR1 and CDR2 are SGHAT and FQNNGV. Here the CDR3 reads CASSSRLAGVYNEQFF. For the CDR3, the DNA is TGTGCCAGCAGCTCCAGACTAGCGGGGGTCTACAATGAGCAGTTCTTC.

This chain joins TRBV4-1 and TRBJ1-1; a weak D match, TRBD1 (6 bases). This CDR3 is 15 amino acids long. Trimming removed 0 bases from V and 6 bases from J, with 14 bases in between. The germline CDR1 and CDR2 sequences are MGHRA and YSYEKL. DNA of the CDR3: TGCGCCAGCAGCCAAGACCCTACAGGGTGGGCTGAAGCTTTCTTT. It specifies CASSQDPTGWAEAFF.

The CDR3 bases are TGTGCCAGCAGTGATGGGCGGGTGGTCACCGGGGAGCTGTTTTTT. Amino acids: CASSDGRVVTGELFF. The gene calls are TRBV25-1 and TRBJ2-2; tentatively, D is TRBD2 (5 bases). The germline gives CDR1 MGHDK, CDR2 SYGVNS. The V end was cut by 3 bases, the J end by 4 bases, with 12 bases between. The CDR3 covers 15 residues.

The rearrangement links TRBV11-2 to TRBJ1-2; D possibly corresponds to TRBD1 (6 bases). The CDR3 runs to 14 residues. Germline V gives CDR1 SGHAT, CDR2 FQNNGV. The V end was cut by 2 bases, the J end by 6 bases, with 13 bases between. CDR3: CASSLSQGLHGYTF. CDR3 coding DNA: TGTGCCAGCAGCTTATCCCAGGGGTTACATGGCTACACCTTC.

The chain uses TRBV7-9 and TRBJ2-7; TRBD1 agrees at 7 bases. Germline V lookup: CDR1 SEHNR, CDR2 FQNEAQ (reference sequence). The CDR3 has 14 residues. The trim removed 5 bases at V and 3 bases at J, leaving 7 bases unmatched. CDR3 nucleotide sequence: TGTGCCAGCAGCCCGCGGACAGGCAACTACGAGCAGTACTTC. Its translation: CASSPRTGNYEQYF. Together with reference TRBV7-9 and TRBJ2-7, the CDR3 gives the full variable domain: DTGVSQNPRHKITKRGQNVTFRCDPISEHNRLYWYRQTLGQGPEFLTYFQNEAQLEKSRLLSDRFSAERPKGSFSTLEIQRTEQGDSAMYLCASSPRTGNYEQYFGPGTRLTVT.

This chain uses TRBV28 with TRBJ1-6, with 7 positions matching TRBD1. The CDR3 is 16 amino acids. Trimming at V came to 2 bases and at J to 5 bases, leaving 6 bases not matched to a gene. Germline values: CDR1 MDHEN, CDR2 SYDVKM. The CDR3 region is CASSLGAGGNNSPLHF. For the CDR3, the DNA is TGTGCCAGCAGTTTAGGGGCAGGGGGAAATAATTCACCCCTCCACTTT.

This sequence joins TRBV11-2 and TRBJ2-5, with D perhaps matching TRBD2 (5 bases). The CDR3 covers 15 residues. From germline, CDR1 is SGHAT and CDR2 FQNNGV. V gave up 1 base and J gave up 9 bases, with 18 bases separating them. The CDR3 DNA reads TGTGCCAGCAGCTTAGGAGCTAGCACTGGTGGGGCCCAGTACTTC. Translated, it gives CASSLGASTGGAQYF.

This chain links TRBV5-1 with TRBJ2-1, with 11 bases matching TRBD2. V lost 4 bases and J lost 8; bases outside the gene matches: 8. The CDR3 is 15 amino acids. In germline, CDR1 is SGHRS, CDR2 YFSETQ. The CDR3 loop is CASSPTSGGSYEQFF. The DNA of the CDR3 is TGCGCCAGCAGCCCCACTAGCGGGGGCTCGTATGAGCAGTTCTTC.

This chain connects TRBV6-6 to TRBJ1-4, with D maybe TRBD1 (6 bases). Trimming cost V 1 base and J 4 bases, with 13 bases left between them. CDR1 MNHNY and CDR2 SVGAGI come from the germline V gene (reference sequence). The CDR3 is 16 amino acids. CDR3 protein: CASSYWPGQINEKLFF. In nucleotides, the CDR3 is TGTGCCAGCAGTTACTGGCCGGGACAAATTAATGAAAAACTGTTTTTT.

This rearrangement joins TRBV4-1 to TRBJ1-3; no definite D call. The CDR3 sequence is 16 residues long. From germline, CDR1 is MGHRA and CDR2 YSYEKL. V was shortened by 2 bases and J by 2 bases, with 13 bases between the two germline ends. CDR3 protein: CASSQQVRGAGNTIYF. In DNA form, the CDR3 reads TGCGCCAGCAGCCAACAAGTTCGGGGTGCTGGAAACACCATATATTTT.

In the case of this clone: Distinct nucleotide sequences in the sample also encode this CDR3. This chain connects TRBV11-2 to TRBJ1-2; 7 nucleotides match TRBD1. CDR3 length: 14 residues. Germline V gives CDR1 SGHAT, CDR2 FQNNGV. V was clipped by 4 bases and J by 4 bases; unmatched bases: 6. The CDR3 sequence is CASSWRTGAYGYTF. For the CDR3, the DNA is TGTGCCAGCAGCTGGAGGACAGGAGCCTATGGCTACACCTTC.

V usage is TRBV4-2 and J usage is TRBJ2-7, with a weak D call TRBD2 (6 bases). Germline-derived CDR1 and CDR2 are LGHNA and YNFKEQ. Trimming shortened V by 2 bases and J by 2 bases, and 10 bases separated the two germline ends. CDR3 length equals 14 residues. For the CDR3, the DNA is TGTGCCAGCAGCCAAACCGGGAGCCCCTACGAGCAGTACTTC. This translates into CASSQTGSPYEQYF.

This clone was counted a single time. This chain links TRBV9 with TRBJ2-1; 8 positions match TRBD2. This CDR3 is built from 16 residues. V lost 0 bases, J lost 0 bases, and 2 bases stayed unmatched. Germline assignment: CDR1 SGDLS and CDR2 YYNGEE. For the CDR3, the DNA is TGTGCCAGCAGCGTAGCGGGGGGGCCCTCCTACAATGAGCAGTTCTTC. Translating it yields CASSVAGGPSYNEQFF.

The CDR3 sequence: CASSGGRRQGHQTEAFF. The CDR3 coding sequence is TGTGCCAGCAGCGGAGGTCGACGGCAGGGTCACCAAACTGAAGCTTTCTTT. This chain connects TRBV9 to TRBJ1-1, with a tentative D call TRBD1 (5 bases). Deletions cut 3 bases from V and 5 bases from J, with 23 bases between. CDR3 length: 17 amino acids. Per the germline V gene, CDR1 is SGDLS and CDR2 is YYNGEE.

The V and J genes are TRBV11-2 and TRBJ2-7, with 10 bases fitting TRBD2. Losses at the gene ends were 5 bases for V and 2 bases for J; bases not matched to a gene: 12. In germline, CDR1 is SGHAT, CDR2 FQNNGV. The CDR3 is 17 residues long. In nucleotides, the CDR3 is TGTGCCAGCAGCGTGAACCCAGCGGGGGGGGGCGCCTACGAGCAGTACTTC. It yields the protein CASSVNPAGGGAYEQYF.

The gene calls are TRBV28 and TRBJ1-4; a weak D match, TRBD1 (5 bases). V was cut by 7 bases and J by 6 bases, with 18 bases left in between. Germline V gives CDR1 MDHEN, CDR2 SYDVKM. There are 15 residues in the CDR3. The CDR3 here is CASNPVGAGHEKLFF. The CDR3 DNA reads as TGTGCCAGCAATCCCGTTGGGGCGGGACATGAAAAACTGTTTTTT. Supplemented by reference TRBV28 and TRBJ1-4, the full variable domain reads DVKVTQSSRYLVKRTGEKVFLECVQDMDHENMFWYRQDPGLGLRLIYFSYDVKMKEKGDIPEGYSVSREKKERFSLILESASTNQTSMYLCASNPVGAGHEKLFFGSGTQLSVL.

V and J are TRBV11-3 and TRBJ2-2, with 14 bases that match TRBD2. Germline V gene data show CDR1 as SGHNT and CDR2 as YENEEA. The CDR3 has 17 amino acids. J lost 3 bases, V lost 5 bases, and 5 bases had no gene match. CDR3 loop: CASSDPGLAGDTGELFF. Written as DNA, the CDR3 is TGTGCCAGCAGCGACCCGGGACTAGCGGGAGACACCGGGGAGCTGTTTTTT.